This T cell receptor (beta chain) was observed in a study of cytomegalovirus exposure and HLA in healthy donors. With respect to this clone: Its antigen is unknown.

The PCR employed 60 Vbeta primers together with 13 Jbeta primers. Repertoires were generated with immunoSEQ multiplex PCR, while TCRdb's copy carries only in-frame clones and drops some. This repertoire shows 250,000 to 350,000 clones, around 66% found once; its top ten account for about 2.2%. The V gene lost 8 bases and the J gene lost 0 bases, with 13 bases spanning the gap. This CDR3 region has 14 residues. Looked up from germline, CDR1 is SGHAT and CDR2 is FQDESV (reference sequence). The study, taken as a whole, reports: Within a later analysis, the majority of CMV-associated TCR beta chains appeared HLA-restricted. An analysis that was carried out later associated 15,000 to 20,000 TCR beta sequences with HLA alleles at 0.05 false discovery rate. What was likely a sequencing artifact was a cluster of highly shared sequence variants. CMV serostatus stood as the only immune exposure information on hand.

The clonotype originates from a female donor in good health and CMV-seronegative. Sequences were obtained from PBMCs. This chain uses TRBV11-1 with TRBJ1-2; possible D gene TRBD1, 6 bases. The CDR3 DNA reads as TGTGCCAGCCTGGGGGGGACAACTAACTATGGCTACACCTTC. Its protein is CASLGGTTNYGYTF.